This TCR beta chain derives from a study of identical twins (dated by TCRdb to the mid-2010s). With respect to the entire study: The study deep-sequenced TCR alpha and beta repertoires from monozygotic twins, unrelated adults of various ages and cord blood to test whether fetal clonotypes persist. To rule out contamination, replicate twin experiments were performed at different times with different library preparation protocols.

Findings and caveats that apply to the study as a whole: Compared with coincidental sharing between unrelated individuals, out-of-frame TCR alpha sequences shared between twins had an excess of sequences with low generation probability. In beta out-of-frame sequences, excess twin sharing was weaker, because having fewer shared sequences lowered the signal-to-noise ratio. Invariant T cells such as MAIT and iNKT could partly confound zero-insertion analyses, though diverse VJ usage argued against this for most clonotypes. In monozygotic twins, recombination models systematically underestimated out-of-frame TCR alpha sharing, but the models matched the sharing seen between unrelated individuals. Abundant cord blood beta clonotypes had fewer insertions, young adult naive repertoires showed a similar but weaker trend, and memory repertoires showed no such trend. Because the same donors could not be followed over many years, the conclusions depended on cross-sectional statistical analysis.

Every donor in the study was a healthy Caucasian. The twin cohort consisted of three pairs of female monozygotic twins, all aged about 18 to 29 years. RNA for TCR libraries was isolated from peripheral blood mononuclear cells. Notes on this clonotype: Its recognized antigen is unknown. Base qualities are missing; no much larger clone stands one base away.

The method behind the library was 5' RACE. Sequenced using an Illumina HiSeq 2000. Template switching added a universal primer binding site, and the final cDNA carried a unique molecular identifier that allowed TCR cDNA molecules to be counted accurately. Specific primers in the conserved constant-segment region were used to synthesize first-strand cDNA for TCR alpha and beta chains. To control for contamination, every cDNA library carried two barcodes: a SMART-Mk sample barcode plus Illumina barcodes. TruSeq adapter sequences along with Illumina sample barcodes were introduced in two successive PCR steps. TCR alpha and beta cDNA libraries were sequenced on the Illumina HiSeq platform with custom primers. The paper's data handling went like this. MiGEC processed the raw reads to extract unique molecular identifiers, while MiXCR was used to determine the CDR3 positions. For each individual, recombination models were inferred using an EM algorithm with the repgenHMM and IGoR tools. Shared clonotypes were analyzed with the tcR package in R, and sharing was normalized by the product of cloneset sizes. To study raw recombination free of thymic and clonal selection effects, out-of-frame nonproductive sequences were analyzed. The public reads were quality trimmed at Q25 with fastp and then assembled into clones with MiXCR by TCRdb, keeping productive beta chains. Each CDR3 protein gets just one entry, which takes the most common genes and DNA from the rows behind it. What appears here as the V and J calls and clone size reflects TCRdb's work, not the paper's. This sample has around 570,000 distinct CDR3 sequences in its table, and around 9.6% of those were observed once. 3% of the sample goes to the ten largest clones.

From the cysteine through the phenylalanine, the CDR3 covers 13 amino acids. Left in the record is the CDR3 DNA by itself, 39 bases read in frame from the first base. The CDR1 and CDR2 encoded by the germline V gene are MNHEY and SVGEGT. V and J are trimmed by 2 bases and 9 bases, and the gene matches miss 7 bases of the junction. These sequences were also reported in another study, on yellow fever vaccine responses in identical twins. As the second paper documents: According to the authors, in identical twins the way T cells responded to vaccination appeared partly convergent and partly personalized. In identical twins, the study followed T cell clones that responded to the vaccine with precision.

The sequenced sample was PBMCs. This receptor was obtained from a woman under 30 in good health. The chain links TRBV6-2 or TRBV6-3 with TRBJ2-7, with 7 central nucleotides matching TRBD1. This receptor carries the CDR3 CASSYRGPGGQYF. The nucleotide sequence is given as TGTGCCAGCAGTTACAGGGGGCCCGGAGGGCAGTACTTC.